This T cell receptor beta chain was sequenced for a study of Graves' ophthalmopathy and Graves' hyperthyroidism. As for the study in general: Peripheral blood was collected at initial diagnosis, before any treatment. Study results and caveats: Blood was where most expanded thyroid clonotypes above 0.001 frequency also turned up. With a specificity of just under 75% and a sensitivity of about 70%, the model predicted ophthalmopathy progression.

Only a few counts were recorded for this clonotype. Its antigen is not identified. Amplification from RNA transcripts yielded the TCR beta CDR3 regions. RT-PCR with HTBI primers came first, then second-round multiplex PCR. TCRdb re-called the multiplex PCR reads with MiXCR, one entry per CDR3 protein. The sample records 240,000 or so distinct CDR3 sequences, 45% to 55% being singletons. The source of the PBMCs was roughly 10 ml of fresh peripheral blood. The material sequenced was peripheral blood. The sequence was collected from an adult man with Graves' ophthalmopathy.

The CDR3 DNA reads as TGTGCCAGCAGAGGCCTGGTAGAGGGAGACTCTGGGGCCAACGTCCTGACTTTC. Translated, it gives CASRGLVEGDSGANVLTF. The V gene is TRBV11-2, the J gene TRBJ2-6; D might be TRBD2 (5 bases). This CDR3 region has 18 residues. V lost 6 bases and J lost 0, with 18 bases in between. Germline loops: CDR1 SGHAT, CDR2 FQNNGV.